Below, 27 T cell receptor beta chains from the same sample are listed, as sequenced in a study of T-cell reconstitution after alpha-beta-depleted transplantation in children (TCRdb year 2016). Libraries were constructed by PCR. Sequencing used an Illumina HiSeq 2500. TCR library preparation used molecular barcoding, with unique molecular identifiers applied to normalize quantification of the TCRbeta repertoire. TCRdb reran the public reads through fastp at Q25 and MiXCR, keeping productive beta chains. A single entry per CDR3 protein holds the most common genes and DNA from its merged rows. A total of some 200,000 distinct CDR3 sequences appear in this sample, more than 12% of them only once. About 13% of the sample is held by the ten biggest clonotypes. This specimen was PBMCs from the stem cell graft donor, taken from the stem cell graft. The receptors derive from a human donor who donated a stem cell graft to a child with acute lymphoblastic leukemia.

This clonotype was recorded many times. This sequence joins TRBV5-1 and TRBJ2-3; no clear D gene. Germline CDR1 SGHRS, CDR2 YFSETQ. The CDR3 runs to 14 residues. V lost 0 bases to trimming and J lost 4 bases, with 9 bases between them. CDR3 sequence reads: CASSLGTSADTQYF. As DNA, the CDR3 is TGCGCCAGCAGCTTGGGGACCAGCGCAGATACGCAGTATTTT.

This clonotype was recorded many times. CDR3 sequence reads: CASSEGGFNTEAFF. The CDR3 DNA sequence: TGTGCCAGCAGTGAGGGGGGATTCAACACTGAAGCTTTCTTT. The V gene is TRBV6-1, the J gene TRBJ1-1, with D tentatively TRBD1 (5 bases). Trimming stripped 3 bases from V and 2 bases from J, with 10 bases between. CDR3 length: 14 residues. Per germline, CDR1 MNHNS and CDR2 SASEGT.

This clonotype was seen at least ten times. The chain carries TRBV12-3 or TRBV12-4 and TRBJ2-5; D is unclear. The CDR3 length is 13 residues. Trimming removed 3 bases from V and 1 base from J, with 6 bases in between. DNA of the CDR3: TGTGCCAGCAGTTTCGGATCCCAAGAGACCCAGTACTTC. This codes for CASSFGSQETQYF.

Only a few counts were recorded for this clonotype. The CDR3 reads CASCPLVRQETQYF. The CDR3 region has the DNA TGTGCCAGCTGTCCCCTGGTCAGACAAGAGACCCAGTACTTC. The rearrangement links TRBV7-7 to TRBJ2-5; unclear D gene. The CDR3 is 14 residues long. The germline CDR1 and CDR2 sequences are SSHAT and FNYEAQ (reference sequence). V was trimmed by 8 bases and J by 2 bases, leaving 15 bases between them.

This clonotype was detected many times. The gene calls are TRBV4-1 and TRBJ1-3; no firm D call. This CDR3 contains 16 residues. Trimming took 1 base from V and 0 from J, leaving 10 bases between them. CDR1 MGHRA and CDR2 YSYEKL come from the germline V gene. CDR3 nucleotide sequence: TGCGCCAGCAGCCAAGCGGCATTGAACTCTGGAAACACCATATATTTT. It codes for CASSQAALNSGNTIYF.

J is TRBJ2-1 and V is TRBV2, with D perhaps matching TRBD1 or TRBD2 (5 bases each). This CDR3 spans 13 amino acids. Germline V CDR1 and CDR2: SNHLY, FYNNEI. Deletions cut 7 bases from V and 3 bases from J, with 10 bases between. The CDR3 spells CASNMGRYNEQFF. For the CDR3, the DNA is TGTGCCAGCAACATGGGACGCTACAATGAGCAGTTCTTC.

The gene calls are TRBV4-2 and TRBJ2-3; weak D call: TRBD2 (5 bases). Germline V lookup: CDR1 LGHNA, CDR2 YNFKEQ. V lost 0 bases, J lost 3 bases, and 10 bases lay in between. The CDR3 contains 15 residues. The CDR3 coding sequence is TGTGCCAGCAGCCAAGACCCGGGAAATACAGATACGCAGTATTTT. This codes for CASSQDPGNTDTQYF.

This clonotype came up a few times. The chain carries TRBV12-3 or TRBV12-4 and TRBJ2-5; the D is unclear. The CDR3 is 11 residues long. V gave up 10 bases and J gave up 5 bases, with 11 bases separating them. DNA for the CDR3: TGTGCCACCTCTACCAGGGAGACCCAGTACTTC. Its translation: CATSTRETQYF.

This clonotype was detected many times. The chain combines TRBV20-1 with TRBJ2-5, with 13 bases matching TRBD2. This CDR3 region has 14 residues. Per germline, CDR1 DFQATT and CDR2 SNEGSKA (reference sequence). V shed 6 bases, J shed 5 bases, and the junction held 6 bases outside the gene matches. DNA of the CDR3: TGCAGTGCCAGGACTAGCGGGAGAAGGGAGACCCAGTACTTC. It specifies CSARTSGRRETQYF.

This clonotype was seen many times. The chain links TRBV29-1 to TRBJ2-7; D unresolved. This CDR3 comprises 13 residues. V shed 2 bases and J shed 3 bases, with 11 bases lying between them. Per germline, CDR1 SQVTM and CDR2 ANQGSEA. Here the CDR3 reads CSVEKGGGYEQYF. The CDR3 nucleotides read TGCAGCGTTGAAAAGGGCGGTGGCTACGAGCAGTACTTC.

This clonotype was seen repeatedly, ten times or more. The chain is built from TRBV12-3 or TRBV12-4 and TRBJ2-1, with 10 bases aligning to TRBD2. With 3 bases clipped from V and 10 bases from J, the junction kept 6 bases outside the gene matches. The CDR3 totals 14 residues. CDR3: CASSFQAGGSEQFF. CDR3 in DNA: TGTGCCAGCAGTTTCCAAGCGGGGGGGTCGGAGCAGTTCTTC.

The table lists this clonotype with many counts. This chain links TRBV20-1 with TRBJ2-7; 8 bases agree with TRBD2. From germline, CDR1 is DFQATT and CDR2 SNEGSKA (reference sequence). CDR3 length equals 13 residues. Germline trimming cut 5 bases from V and 2 bases from J; bases unmatched to any gene: 5. CDR3 nucleotide sequence: TGCAGTGCTCTAGCGGGTAAGACCTACGAGCAGTACTTC. Protein product: CSALAGKTYEQYF.

This clonotype showed up just a few times. The chain links TRBV11-2 to TRBJ2-2, with D tentatively TRBD2 (6 bases). Trimming pared 6 bases from V and 6 bases from J, leaving 20 bases between. CDR3 length equals 16 residues. Germline V CDR1 and CDR2: SGHAT, FQNNGV. The CDR3 DNA reads as TGTGCCAGCAGTCCAACGGGACTTAGCAACGCCGGGGAGCTGTTTTTT. Translation: CASSPTGLSNAGELFF.

The chain carries TRBV11-1 and TRBJ2-7; D not resolved. This CDR3 has 13 amino acids. Trimming cost V 5 bases and J 0 bases, with 8 bases left between them. Germline loops: CDR1 SGHAT, CDR2 FQDESV (reference sequence). The CDR3 sequence is CASSPSLSYEQYF. In DNA, the CDR3 is TGTGCCAGCAGCCCGAGCCTCTCCTACGAGCAGTACTTC.

The sample holds a few counts of this clonotype. This chain joins TRBV4-2 and TRBJ2-2, with TRBD1 matching over 9 bases. The J segment lost 5 bases and the V segment lost 5 bases, leaving 3 bases of the junction unmatched. The germline V gene has CDR1 LGHNA and CDR2 YNFKEQ. The CDR3 contains 14 residues. This chain's CDR3 is CASSTGQGTGELFF. CDR3 DNA sequence: TGTGCCAGCAGCACGGGACAGGGAACCGGGGAGCTGTTTTTT.

In this sample, this clonotype turned up many times. V and J are TRBV24-1 and TRBJ1-2, with no clear D. The CDR3 length is 13 residues. Germline assignment: CDR1 KGHDR and CDR2 SFDVKD. The V gene lost 9 bases and the J gene lost 2 bases, with 12 bases spanning the gap. CDR3 residues: CATRREENYGYTF. CDR3 DNA: TGTGCCACCCGTAGGGAAGAAAACTATGGCTACACCTTC.

This clonotype was detected ten times or more. The chain couples TRBV5-1 to TRBJ2-4; TRBD1 or TRBD2 may be the D gene (5 bases each). V was shortened by 4 bases and J by 8 bases, with 16 bases between the two germline ends. This CDR3 contains 14 residues. Germline-derived CDR1 and CDR2 are SGHRS and YFSETQ. Written as DNA, the CDR3 is TGCGCCAGCAGCCCGGGAAGGGGAGAGGACATTCAGTACTTC. Translated, it gives CASSPGRGEDIQYF.

V gene TRBV12-3 or TRBV12-4 combines with J gene TRBJ2-3; 7 bases fit TRBD2. Trimming at V came to 7 bases and at J to 0 bases, leaving 13 bases not matched to a gene. The CDR3 is 17 residues long. CDR3 in DNA: TGTGCCAGCACCCCTCCCCTAGCGGAGCCTAGCACAGATACGCAGTATTTT. Its translation is CASTPPLAEPSTDTQYF.

The rearrangement joins TRBV20-1 to TRBJ2-1; TRBD2 might be the D (5 bases). The CDR3 has 16 amino acids. Per the germline V gene, CDR1 is DFQATT and CDR2 is SNEGSKA (reference sequence). V was clipped by 0 bases and J by 0 bases, with 12 bases between them. CDR3 sequence: CSARDAEAGSYNEQFF. Here the CDR3 DNA reads TGCAGTGCTAGAGATGCGGAGGCCGGCTCCTACAATGAGCAGTTCTTC.

This clonotype was seen only once. The chain employs TRBV5-5 and TRBJ2-3; weak D call: TRBD1 (6 bases). This CDR3 comprises 13 residues. Trimming cost V 10 bases and J 6 bases, with 18 bases left between them. The germline CDR1 and CDR2 sequences are SGHKS and YYEKEE (reference sequence). The CDR3 DNA sequence: TGTGCCTCCCTCGACAGGTTCATTGATACGCAGTATTTT. Translated, it gives CASLDRFIDTQYF.

The rearrangement joins TRBV5-1 to TRBJ2-3; no firm D call. V was shortened by 0 bases and J by 4 bases, with 9 bases between the two germline ends. In germline, CDR1 is SGHRS, CDR2 YFSETQ. There are 14 residues in the CDR3. The CDR3 nucleotides read TGCGCCAGCAGCTTGGTGAGCCACGCAGATACGCAGTATTTT. Residues: CASSLVSHADTQYF.

V usage is TRBV5-4 and J usage is TRBJ2-3; either TRBD1 or TRBD2 may supply D (5 bases each). Germline loops: CDR1 SGHNT, CDR2 YYREEE (reference sequence). This CDR3 is 13 amino acids long. V shed 9 bases and J shed 5 bases, with 16 bases lying between them. The CDR3 is CAMRWVGEDTQYF. The CDR3 nucleotides read TGTGCCATGCGTTGGGTGGGGGAAGATACGCAGTATTTT. The full variable domain, completed using reference TRBV5-4 and TRBJ2-3, is ETGVTQSPTHLIKTRGQQVTLRCSSQSGHNTVSWYQQALGQGPQFIFQYYREEENGRGNFPPRFSGLQFPNYSSELNVNALELDDSALYLCAMRWVGEDTQYFGPGTRLTVL.

This clonotype was counted ten times or more. The chain recombines TRBV5-1 with TRBJ1-2; 8 nucleotides match TRBD1. From germline, CDR1 is SGHRS and CDR2 YFSETQ. The CDR3 has 14 residues. The ends lost 5 bases at V and 2 bases at J; junction bases unmatched: 5. Written as DNA, the CDR3 is TGCGCCAGCAGTTTACAGGGGGTAAACTATGGCTACACCTTC. Translated: CASSLQGVNYGYTF.

This clonotype was detected many times. The chain carries TRBV20-1 and TRBJ2-3, with 13 bases that match TRBD2. CDR1 and CDR2 (germline): DFQATT, SNEGSKA (reference sequence). J lost 0 bases, V lost 5 bases, and 11 bases had no gene match. The CDR3 loop spans 18 amino acids. The CDR3, as DNA: TGCAGTGCTGCCGGACTAGCGGGAGAGAAAACTAGCACAGATACGCAGTATTTT. This encodes CSAAGLAGEKTSTDTQYF.

This clonotype came up many times. This chain joins TRBV27 and TRBJ2-1, with no clear D. Trimming removed 0 bases from V and 3 bases from J, with 6 bases in between. The CDR3 spans 14 residues. Per germline, CDR1 MNHEY and CDR2 SMNVEV (reference sequence). The CDR3 reads CASSLSRGYNEQFF. The CDR3 coding sequence is TGTGCCAGCAGTTTATCCCGCGGCTACAATGAGCAGTTCTTC.

This clonotype appeared once. A clone one base away is much larger, so this may be a read error. The chain links TRBV5-6 to TRBJ2-7; the D gene could be TRBD1 or TRBD2 (7 bases each). In germline, CDR1 is SGHDT, CDR2 YYEEEE. This CDR3 has 14 residues. The V gene lost 4 bases and the J gene lost 6 bases, with 17 bases spanning the gap. CDR3 DNA sequence: TGTGCCAGCAGCCTATGTGACAGGGAGGGCGAGCAGTACTTC. Amino acid sequence: CASSLCDREGEQYF.

With respect to this clonotype: This sequence may be a read error, since a much larger clone differs from it by one base. This chain joins TRBV5-1 and TRBJ2-3; the D call may be TRBD1 or TRBD2 (5 bases each). The length of the CDR3 is 14 residues. In germline, CDR1 is SGHRS, CDR2 YFSETQ. The chain's CDR3 is CASILAGTTDTQYF. DNA of the CDR3: TGCGCCAGCATCTTGGCCGGGACCACAGATACGCAGTATTTT.